A single sample gave rise to the 15 T cell receptor beta chains below, sequenced in a study of shared T cell receptors in the human thymus. The table came from immunoSEQ multiplex PCR; TCRdb's copy has only in-frame clones and leaves some out. The sample includes approximately 490,000 clones, about 84% of them seen just once. These data also formed part of another study, on human thymus T cells.

Specimen: thymocytes. Receptors were obtained from a boy under three years old with a congenital heart defect.

This rearrangement joins TRBV6-5 to TRBJ1-2; tentative D call: TRBD1 (6 bases). Trimming pared 3 bases from V and 2 bases from J, leaving 16 bases between. The CDR3 has 16 amino acids. Per germline, CDR1 MNHEY and CDR2 SVGAGI. Here the CDR3 DNA reads TGTGCCAGCAGTTATTATTTGGGGGACACCAACTATGGCTACACCTTC. Its protein is CASSYYLGDTNYGYTF.

The rearrangement uses TRBV6-5 and TRBJ2-7; 8 bases line up with TRBD2. CDR1 and CDR2 (germline): MNHEY, SVGAGI. The V and J ends lost 7 bases and 5 bases, in that order; junction bases with no gene match: 10. The CDR3 length is 14 residues. DNA of the CDR3: TGTGCCAGCATCCCCCGGGAGGGCCTGAACGAGCAGTACTTC. It specifies CASIPREGLNEQYF.

This clone was recorded only once. Other DNA sequences from this sample encode an identical CDR3 as well. CDR3 protein: CASSLGDRGLHEQYF. Written as DNA, the CDR3 is TGCGCCAGCAGCTTGGGGGACAGGGGGCTTCACGAGCAGTACTTC. The V and J genes are TRBV5-1 and TRBJ2-7, with TRBD1 matching over 12 bases. CDR1 is SGHRS and CDR2 is YFSETQ in the germline V gene. The CDR3 totals 15 residues. The V gene end was trimmed by 0 bases and the J gene end by 5 bases; junction bases not matched to a gene: 3.

V usage is TRBV6-6 and J usage is TRBJ2-3, with TRBD1 matching 7 bases. This CDR3 has 14 residues. V shed 4 bases, J shed 6 bases, and the junction held 7 bases outside the gene matches. The V gene's germline CDR1 is MNHNY and CDR2 SVGAGI (reference sequence). The CDR3 sequence is CASSSADRADTQYF. CDR3 DNA: TGTGCCAGCAGTTCCGCAGACAGGGCCGATACGCAGTATTTT.

This sequence joins TRBV7-3 and TRBJ2-7; a possible D gene is TRBD2 (6 bases). Per the germline V gene, CDR1 is SGHTA and CDR2 is FQGTGA. The CDR3 spans 13 residues. V was clipped by 5 bases and J by 6 bases, with 14 bases between them. The CDR3 DNA reads as TGTGCCAGCAGCCCCGGGAGATTCCGCGAGCAGTACTTC. Protein: CASSPGRFREQYF. The entire variable domain, with the rest obtained from reference TRBV7-3 and TRBJ2-7, is as follows: GAGVSQTPSNKVTEKGKYVELRCDPISGHTALYWYRQSLGQGPEFLIYFQGTGAADDSGLPNDRFFAVRPEGSVSTLKIQRTERGDSAVYLCASSPGRFREQYFGPGTRLTVT.

This sequence joins TRBV4-3 and TRBJ1-5; the D is unclear. CDR1 and CDR2 (germline): LGHNA, YSLEER. The CDR3 extends over 15 amino acids. The ends were cut back, 4 bases at V and 4 bases at J, with 14 bases in the middle. CDR3 sequence reads: CASSPTTGMNQPQHF. The CDR3 nucleotides read TGCGCCAGCAGCCCTACAACCGGGATGAATCAGCCCCAGCATTTT.

CDR3 DNA: TGTGCCAGCAGGCCGAACCCGGGGGAGACCCAGTACTTC. Encoded protein: CASRPNPGETQYF. The rearrangement joins TRBV2 to TRBJ2-5; D possibly corresponds to TRBD2 (5 bases). Germline V CDR1 and CDR2: SNHLY, FYNNEI. Trimming removed 6 bases from V and 5 bases from J, with 13 bases in between. The CDR3 extends over 13 amino acids.

This clone was seen more than once but under ten times. The chain has TRBV30 and TRBJ2-5; TRBD1 aligns across 7 bases. Germline V CDR1 and CDR2: GTSNPN, SVGIG (reference sequence). This CDR3 region has 14 residues. Trimming at V came to 6 bases and at J to 5 bases, leaving 12 bases not matched to a gene. The DNA of the CDR3 is TGTGCCTGCAGTCGATCGACAGGGCTCGAGACCCAGTACTTC. It is translated as CACSRSTGLETQYF.

The chain combines TRBV4-2 with TRBJ2-7, with TRBD2 matching 7 bases. The V gene end was trimmed by 4 bases and the J gene end by 3 bases; junction bases not matched to a gene: 3. This CDR3 contains 13 residues. Looked up from germline, CDR1 is LGHNA and CDR2 is YNFKEQ. CDR3 bases: TGTGCCAGCAGCCCCGGGACTAACTACGAGCAGTACTTC. This translates into CASSPGTNYEQYF.

This chain links TRBV18 with TRBJ1-1, with 8 bases aligning to TRBD1. Germline CDR1 reads KGHSH; CDR2 reads LQKENI. CDR3 length: 14 amino acids. The trim removed 0 bases at V and 10 bases at J, leaving 7 bases unmatched. The CDR3 coding sequence is TGTGCCAGCTCACCACCTGCAGGGGGCTTCGGAGCTTTCTTT. It encodes CASSPPAGGFGAFF.

CDR3 nucleotide sequence: TGTGCCTGGAGGGAGAACTATGGCTACACCTTC. The encoded protein is CAWRENYGYTF. V and J are TRBV30 and TRBJ1-2, with D hard to call. Per the germline V gene, CDR1 is GTSNPN and CDR2 is SVGIG (reference sequence). V lost 3 bases, J lost 2 bases, and 4 bases lay in between. The CDR3 extends over 11 amino acids.

The chain carries TRBV7-2 and TRBJ2-7; 10 nucleotides agree with TRBD1. Looked up from germline, CDR1 is SGHTA and CDR2 is FQGNSA. Germline trimming cut 2 bases from V and 6 bases from J; bases unmatched to any gene: 4. The CDR3 length is 14 residues. Here the CDR3 DNA reads TGTGCCAGCAGCTTACCGACAGGGGGCGGCGAGCAGTACTTC. It translates to CASSLPTGGGEQYF.

The chain couples TRBV4-2 to TRBJ2-7; a weak D match, TRBD2 (5 bases). CDR3 length: 18 residues. V lost 0 bases and J 3 bases, leaving 21 bases between the germline ends. Germline lookup yields CDR1 LGHNA and CDR2 YNFKEQ. The CDR3 DNA reads TGTGCCAGCAGCCAAGATCGTTACCTATCGGGGATTAGCTACGAGCAGTACTTC. Amino acids: CASSQDRYLSGISYEQYF.

Only one count was recorded for this clone. The genes are TRBV6-1 and TRBJ1-3; a possible D gene is TRBD1 (6 bases). This CDR3 contains 14 residues. The germline CDR1 and CDR2 sequences are MNHNS and SASEGT. V was cut by 7 bases and J by 8 bases, with 18 bases left in between. The CDR3 DNA is TGTGCCAGCACTCGGTTGGGGGGGCCGGACACCATATATTTT. Translated, it gives CASTRLGGPDTIYF.

The rearrangement joins TRBV5-8 to TRBJ2-7; possible D gene TRBD2, 6 bases. Trimming cost V 8 bases and J 3 bases, with 18 bases left between them. The CDR3 extends over 14 amino acids. The germline V gene has CDR1 SGHTS and CDR2 YDEGEE. The CDR3 loop reads CASPGRERHYEQYF. The CDR3 bases are TGTGCCAGTCCTGGTCGGGAGCGCCACTACGAGCAGTACTTC.